This T cell receptor (beta chain) derives from a study of blood T cell repertoires in COVID-19. Looking at the study overall: Whether acute or convalescent, the COVID-19 samples came from the United States, Italy and Spain. The analysed material was cDNA or gDNA that came from T cells, B-cell-depleted T cells, or PBMCs.

Trimming removed 5 bases at V and 9 bases at J, with 20 bases between. Germline values: CDR1 MDHEN, CDR2 SYDVKM. The CDR3 length is 15 residues. Per the authors' pipeline: Reference gene primers were amplified, and this amplification served to estimate nucleated cell counts. Sequencing used immunoSEQ multiplex PCR; TCRdb keeps in-frame clones, though not all of them. For V, J and clone size, that table is used; D and trimming come from the DNA. This sample carries under 75,000 clones, almost 90% of them seen once, and the ten largest clones take 15% to 20%. This sequence joins TRBV28 and TRBJ2-1, with D possibly TRBD2 on 6 matching bases. The sample was peripheral blood. The receptor comes from an elderly woman with active COVID-19. CDR3 bases: TGTGCCAGCAGTCCCGGGGGACTCCGAATTGGTGAGCAGTTCTTC. As protein: CASSPGGLRIGEQFF.